This passage covers 20 T cell receptor beta chains from one sample sequenced in a study of blood T cell repertoires in COVID-19 (dated by TCRdb to between 2020 and 2021). The library was prepared using the immunoSEQ multiplex PCR assay. TCRdb mirrors the immuneACCESS table, restricted to in-frame sequences. Some clones are absent from its copies; in checked studies, under half trace to an unresolved V gene, and the reason for the others is unknown. The sample data list some 56,000 clones, and approximately 83% of these were observed just once. The top ten clones comprise approximately 10% of the sample. Sequenced sample: peripheral blood. The origin of the receptors is a man at least 80 years old with COVID-19, enrolled during active disease.

The chain has TRBV7-3 and TRBJ1-6; 7 nucleotides agree with TRBD1. Germline trimming cut 8 bases from V and 9 bases from J; bases unmatched to any gene: 4. CDR1 SGHTA and CDR2 FQGTGA come from the germline V gene. The CDR3 totals 12 residues. The CDR3 is CASGDRLSPLHF. CDR3 sequence (DNA): TGTGCCAGCGGGGACAGACTTTCACCCCTCCACTTT.

V gene TRBV7-8 combines with J gene TRBJ2-7; TRBD1 might be the D (8 bases). Germline CDR1 reads SGHVS; CDR2 reads FQNEAQ. Deletions cut 9 bases from V and 2 bases from J, with 17 bases between. The CDR3 sequence is 14 residues long. CDR3 DNA sequence: TGTGCCAGGGGGGGGGACAGGTCGCCCTACGAGCAGTACGTC. It encodes CARGGDRSPYEQYV.

The J gene is TRBJ2-3, the V gene TRBV2; D remains ambiguous. The CDR3 totals 14 residues. The V gene lost 2 bases and the J gene lost 0 bases, with 6 bases spanning the gap. Germline CDR1 and CDR2: SNHLY and FYNNEI. CDR3 DNA sequence: TGTGCCAGCAGTGAAATGGCTAGCACAGATACGCAGTATTTT. It is translated as CASSEMASTDTQYF.

This chain links TRBV30 with TRBJ1-1, with 9 bases identical to TRBD1. The V gene end was trimmed by 4 bases and the J gene end by 4 bases; junction bases not matched to a gene: 16. CDR1 and CDR2 (germline): GTSNPN, SVGIG (reference sequence). The CDR3 spans 17 residues. The CDR3 region has the DNA TGTGCCTGGACTTCTCCGGGACAGGGTGATTTCGGCACTGAAGCTTTCTTT. As protein: CAWTSPGQGDFGTEAFF.

J is TRBJ1-2 and V is TRBV29-1; D is possibly TRBD1 (6 bases). Trimming shortened V by 2 bases and J by 8 bases, and 18 bases separated the two germline ends. Looked up from germline, CDR1 is SQVTM and CDR2 is ANQGSEA. This CDR3 contains 14 residues. The CDR3 is CSVEWGGLGVGYTF. In nucleotides, the CDR3 is TGCAGCGTTGAATGGGGGGGCCTCGGCGTCGGCTACACCTTC.

The V and J genes are TRBV5-1 and TRBJ1-1; 7 nucleotides match TRBD1. Germline V gives CDR1 SGHRS, CDR2 YFSETQ. The CDR3 runs 13 residues. The junction had 12 bases not matched to a gene; V was cut back by 9 bases and J by 7 bases. The CDR3 DNA is TGCGCCACCTCGGACAAACAGGGGCTTGAAGCTTTCTTT. The encoded protein is CATSDKQGLEAFF.

The chain is built from TRBV28 and TRBJ2-1, with a possible D match to TRBD2 (6 bases). The CDR3 spans 14 residues. Germline CDR1 and CDR2: MDHEN and SYDVKM. V lost 2 bases and J 6 bases, leaving 11 bases between the germline ends. The CDR3 region has the DNA TGTGCCAGCAGTTTAACTAGCTCAGGCAATGAGCAGTTCTTC. This translates into CASSLTSSGNEQFF.

The rearrangement links TRBV27 to TRBJ1-3, with unresolved D. Trimming stripped 7 bases from V and 0 bases from J, with 10 bases between. Germline CDR1 MNHEY, CDR2 SMNVEV (reference sequence). The CDR3 totals 14 residues. As DNA, the CDR3 is TGTGCCAGCACCTCCATCAGCTCTGGAAACACCATATATTTT. Protein product: CASTSISSGNTIYF.

This chain joins TRBV15 and TRBJ1-4, with 7 bases lining up with TRBD1. Germline assignment: CDR1 LNHNV and CDR2 YYDKDF (reference sequence). This CDR3 spans 13 amino acids. J was trimmed by 14 bases and V by 3 bases; bases with no gene match: 9. The CDR3 here is CATSSFRGAVLFF. In nucleotides, the CDR3 is TGTGCCACCAGCAGCTTCAGGGGGGCTGTTCTGTTTTTT.

V gene TRBV7-6 combines with J gene TRBJ1-1, with 8 bases fitting TRBD1. Trimming cost V 5 bases and J 5 bases; bases outside gene matches: 4. In germline, CDR1 is SGHVS, CDR2 FNYEAQ. The CDR3 has 13 residues. Here the CDR3 reads CASSARTGTEAFF. The CDR3 region has the DNA TGTGCCAGCAGCGCACGGACAGGGACTGAAGCTTTCTTT.

There are a few counts of this clone. This sequence joins TRBV29-1 and TRBJ1-1; D may be TRBD1 (6 bases). The CDR3 contains 14 residues. V dropped 5 bases and J dropped 3 bases, with 16 bases sitting between them. From germline, CDR1 is SQVTM and CDR2 ANQGSEA. CDR3 nucleotide sequence: TGCAGCGTTAAGAAGGCGGGGGCGGACACTGAAGCTTTCTTT. Translation gives CSVKKAGADTEAFF.

V usage is TRBV10-3 and J usage is TRBJ1-5, with 7 bases fitting TRBD1. The V segment lost 6 bases and the J segment 2 bases; nucleotides outside the gene matches: 4. Germline V lookup: CDR1 ENHRY, CDR2 SYGVKD. The CDR3 spans 14 residues. The CDR3 region has the DNA TGTGCCATCAGGAAGCAGGGGGGCAATCAGCCCCAGCATTTT. Its translation: CAIRKQGGNQPQHF.

This chain uses TRBV11-1 with TRBJ1-1, with a tentative D call TRBD1 (5 bases). This CDR3 contains 13 residues. The V end was cut by 5 bases, the J end by 9 bases, with 16 bases between. CDR1 and CDR2 (germline): SGHAT, FQDESV (reference sequence). The CDR3 DNA reads TGTGCCAGCAGCGGCGAGACAGTAGCTAAAGCTTTCTTT. It encodes CASSGETVAKAFF.

In its sample, this clone was seen a few times. The rearrangement uses TRBV5-4 and TRBJ1-2; 8 positions match TRBD1. CDR1 SGHNT and CDR2 YYREEE come from the germline V gene (reference sequence). The CDR3 spans 13 residues. The V segment lost 4 bases and the J segment 4 bases; nucleotides outside the gene matches: 3. CDR3 region: CASSADRGYGYTF. CDR3 nucleotides: TGTGCCAGCAGCGCCGACAGGGGCTATGGCTACACCTTC.

V is TRBV6-5 and J is TRBJ2-7; TRBD2 aligns across 9 bases. Unmatched junction bases numbered 9, after V lost 6 bases and J lost 3 bases. Germline V gene lookup returns CDR1 MNHEY and CDR2 SVGAGI. The CDR3 is made up of 15 amino acids. CDR3 region: CASRLEGLALYEQYF. The CDR3 coding sequence is TGTGCCAGCAGACTAGAGGGACTAGCCCTCTACGAGCAGTACTTC.

This clone has a handful of counts. V is TRBV7-9 and J is TRBJ2-2, with 7 nucleotides matching TRBD1. V trimming: 0 bases; J trimming: 2 bases; junction bases outside the gene matches: 6. The CDR3 covers 17 residues. Germline V gene lookup returns CDR1 SEHNR and CDR2 FQNEAQ (reference sequence). The CDR3 DNA reads as TGTGCCAGCAGCTTAGCCCTGACAGGGTATAACACCGGGGAGCTGTTTTTT. It is translated as CASSLALTGYNTGELFF.

This rearrangement joins TRBV7-9 to TRBJ1-1; D is perhaps TRBD1 (6 bases). CDR1 and CDR2 from the germline V gene are SEHNR and FQNEAQ (reference sequence). The CDR3 length is 14 residues. V was trimmed by 9 bases and J by 1 base, leaving 15 bases between them. In nucleotides, the CDR3 is TGTGCCAGTGGGCTCGAACAGGGGAACACTGAAGCTTTCTTT. As protein: CASGLEQGNTEAFF.

The genes are TRBV10-3 and TRBJ1-5; D is perhaps TRBD1 (6 bases). This CDR3 is 16 amino acids long. Germline CDR1 ENHRY, CDR2 SYGVKD. Trimming shortened V by 7 bases and J by 5 bases, and 21 bases separated the two germline ends. The CDR3 nucleotides are TGTGCCATCAAGGGGGGGTCGGGACAAGGTGATCAGCCCCAGCATTTT. It specifies CAIKGGSGQGDQPQHF.

This clone was detected once. CDR3 residues: CASRFGAGVSYEQYF. The CDR3 nucleotides are TGTGCCAGCAGGTTTGGTGCAGGGGTCTCCTACGAGCAGTACTTC. This chain connects TRBV7-2 to TRBJ2-7, with D tentatively TRBD1 (6 bases). The CDR3 totals 15 residues. In germline, CDR1 is SGHTA, CDR2 FQGNSA. The V end was cut by 6 bases, the J end by 0 bases, with 15 bases between. Filled out from reference TRBV7-2 and TRBJ2-7, the complete variable domain reads GAGVSQSPSNKVTEKGKDVELRCDPISGHTALYWYRQSLGQGLEFLIYFQGNSAPDKSGLPSDRFSAERTGGSVSTLTIQRTQQEDSAVYLCASRFGAGVSYEQYFGPGTRLTVT.

This chain joins TRBV7-2 and TRBJ1-5, with 7 bases matching TRBD1. This CDR3 region has 15 residues. Trimming took 5 bases from V and 4 from J; bases not matched to a gene: 8. Germline CDR1 SGHTA, CDR2 FQGNSA. The CDR3 region has the DNA TGTGCCAGCAGCCGTGGGACGGGACAGAATCAGCCCCAGCATTTT. Translated: CASSRGTGQNQPQHF.